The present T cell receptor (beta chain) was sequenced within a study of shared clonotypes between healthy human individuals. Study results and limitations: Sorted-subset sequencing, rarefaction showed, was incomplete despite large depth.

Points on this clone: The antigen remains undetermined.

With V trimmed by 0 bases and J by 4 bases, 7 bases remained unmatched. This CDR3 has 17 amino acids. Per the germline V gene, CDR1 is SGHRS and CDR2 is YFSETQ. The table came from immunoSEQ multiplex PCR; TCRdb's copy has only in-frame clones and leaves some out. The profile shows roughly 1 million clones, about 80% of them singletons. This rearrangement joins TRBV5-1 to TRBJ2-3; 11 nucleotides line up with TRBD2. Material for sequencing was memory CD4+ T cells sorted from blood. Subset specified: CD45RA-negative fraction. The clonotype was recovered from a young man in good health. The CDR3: CASSLGTSGSRSDTQYF. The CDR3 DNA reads TGCGCCAGCAGCTTGGGGACTAGCGGGTCTCGGTCAGATACGCAGTATTTT. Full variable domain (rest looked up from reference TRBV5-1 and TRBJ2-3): KAGVTQTPRYLIKTRGQQVTLSCSPISGHRSVSWYQQTPGQGLQFLFEYFSETQRNKGNFPGRFSGRQFSNSRSEMNVSTLELGDSALYLCASSLGTSGSRSDTQYFGPGTRLTVL.